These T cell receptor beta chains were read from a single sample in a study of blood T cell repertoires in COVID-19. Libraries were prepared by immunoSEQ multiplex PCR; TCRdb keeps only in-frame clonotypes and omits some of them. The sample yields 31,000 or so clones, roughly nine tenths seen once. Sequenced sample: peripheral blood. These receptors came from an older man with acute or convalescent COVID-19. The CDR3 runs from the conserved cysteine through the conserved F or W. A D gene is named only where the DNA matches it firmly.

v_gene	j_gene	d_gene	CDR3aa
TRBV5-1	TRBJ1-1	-	CASSLGQPNTEAFF
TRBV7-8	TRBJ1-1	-	CASSLAPGRNTEAFF
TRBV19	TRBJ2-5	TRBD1	CASSRDREETQYF
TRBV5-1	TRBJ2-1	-	CASSLEGPQFF
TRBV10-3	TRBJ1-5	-	CAISESGQGLQPQHF
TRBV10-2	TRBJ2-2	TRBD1	CASRQGTNTGELFF
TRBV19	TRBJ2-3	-	CASSVMEGGTDTQYF
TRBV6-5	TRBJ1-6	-	CATRPGPYNSPLHF
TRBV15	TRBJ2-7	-	CATSRVLQGFYEQYF
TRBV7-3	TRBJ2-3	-	CASSAPGADTQYF
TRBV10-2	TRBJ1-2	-	CASSDPRRGYGYTF
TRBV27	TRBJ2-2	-	CASRPGQNTGELFF
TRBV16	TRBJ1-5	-	CASSQQGNSNQPQHF
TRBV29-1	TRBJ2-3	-	CSISPSGASTDTQYF
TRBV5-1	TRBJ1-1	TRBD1	CASSLTGDTEAFF
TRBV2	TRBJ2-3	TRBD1	CASSPGQGFRDTQYF
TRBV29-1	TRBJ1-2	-	CSVPGVPQGGYTF
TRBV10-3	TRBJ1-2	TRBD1	CAIRDGGQPNYGYTF
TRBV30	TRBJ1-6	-	CAWSLQSNSPLHF
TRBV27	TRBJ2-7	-	CASGWGGVRGEQYF
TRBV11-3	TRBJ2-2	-	CASSLGQTNTGELFF
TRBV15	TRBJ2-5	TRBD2	CATSRSGGRETQYF
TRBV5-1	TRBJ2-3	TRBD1	CASSIGTAYTDTQYF
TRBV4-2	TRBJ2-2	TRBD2	CASSQEGLAAGELFF
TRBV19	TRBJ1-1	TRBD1	CASSDRDDTEAFF
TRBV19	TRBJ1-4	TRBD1	CASRQGTGVPVGEKLFF
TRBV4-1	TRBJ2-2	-	CASSQALGGSYTGELFF
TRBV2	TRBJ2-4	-	CASQISENIQYF
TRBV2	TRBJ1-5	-	CASSPGLNSNQPQHF
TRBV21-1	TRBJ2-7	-	CAGSRTGGGYEQYF
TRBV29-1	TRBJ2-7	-	CSVEKEGYEQYF
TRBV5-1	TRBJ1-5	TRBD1	CASSLGVTGGNQPQHF
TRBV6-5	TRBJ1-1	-	CASRAGLNTEAFF
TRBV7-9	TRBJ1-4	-	CASSLRVTGEKLFF
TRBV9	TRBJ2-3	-	CASSRHTPPTDTQYF
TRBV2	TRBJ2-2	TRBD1	CASSDAGQGNTGELFF
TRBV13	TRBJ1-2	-	CATRSSPAGGYTF
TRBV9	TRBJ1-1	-	CASTANGRADTEAFF
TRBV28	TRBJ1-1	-	CASSSPGQSMNTEAFF
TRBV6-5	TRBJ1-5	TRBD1	CASIGTGNQPQHF
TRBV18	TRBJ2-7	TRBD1	CASSPTRAGGSYEQYF
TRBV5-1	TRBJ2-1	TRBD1	CASSQGQEVYNEQFF
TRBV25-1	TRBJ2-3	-	CASSEYVDTITDTQYF
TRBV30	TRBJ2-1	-	CAFPREQFF
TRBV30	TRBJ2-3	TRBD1	CAWSQGETDTQYF
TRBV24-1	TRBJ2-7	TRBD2	CATSESGGYEQYF
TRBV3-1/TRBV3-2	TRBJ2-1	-	CASTPAGILNEQFF
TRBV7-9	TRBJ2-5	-	CASSFRGAQYF
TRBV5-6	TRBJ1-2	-	CASSVGGSNYGYTF
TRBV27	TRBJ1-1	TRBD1	CASSAWRTGGRNTEAFF